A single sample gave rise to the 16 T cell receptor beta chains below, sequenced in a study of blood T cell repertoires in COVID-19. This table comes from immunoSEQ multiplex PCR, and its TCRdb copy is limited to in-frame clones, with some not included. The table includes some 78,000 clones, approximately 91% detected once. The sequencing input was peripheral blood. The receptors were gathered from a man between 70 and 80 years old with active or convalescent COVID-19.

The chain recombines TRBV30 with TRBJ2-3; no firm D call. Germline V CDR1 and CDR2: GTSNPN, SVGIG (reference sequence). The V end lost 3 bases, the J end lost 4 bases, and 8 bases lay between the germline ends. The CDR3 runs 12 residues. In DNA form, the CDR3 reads TGTGCCTGGAGCGACTCCTCAGATACGCAGTATTTT. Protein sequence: CAWSDSSDTQYF.

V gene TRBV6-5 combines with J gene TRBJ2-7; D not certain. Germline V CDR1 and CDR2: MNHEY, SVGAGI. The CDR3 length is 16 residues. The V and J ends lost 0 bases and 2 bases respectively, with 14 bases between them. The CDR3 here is CASSYSTGQATYEQYF. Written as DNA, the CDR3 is TGTGCCAGCAGTTACTCGACCGGCCAGGCTACCTACGAGCAGTACTTC.

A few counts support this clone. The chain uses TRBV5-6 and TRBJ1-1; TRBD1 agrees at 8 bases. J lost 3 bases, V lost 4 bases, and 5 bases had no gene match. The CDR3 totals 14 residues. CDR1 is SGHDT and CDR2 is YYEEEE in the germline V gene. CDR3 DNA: TGTGCCAGCAGCCCGGACAGGGAGGACACTGAAGCTTTCTTT. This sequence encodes CASSPDREDTEAFF.

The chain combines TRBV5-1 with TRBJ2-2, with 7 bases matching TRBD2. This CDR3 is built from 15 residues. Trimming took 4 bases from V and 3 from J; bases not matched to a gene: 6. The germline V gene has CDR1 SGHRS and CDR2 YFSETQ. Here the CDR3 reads CASSREGLDTGELFF. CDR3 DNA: TGCGCCAGCAGCAGGGAGGGGTTGGACACCGGGGAGCTGTTTTTT.

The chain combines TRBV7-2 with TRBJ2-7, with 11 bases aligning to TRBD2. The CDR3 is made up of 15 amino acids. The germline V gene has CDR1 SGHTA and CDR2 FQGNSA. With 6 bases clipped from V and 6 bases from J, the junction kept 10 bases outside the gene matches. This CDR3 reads CASSIAGGPNAEQYF. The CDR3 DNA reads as TGTGCCAGCAGTATAGCGGGGGGGCCAAATGCCGAGCAGTACTTC.

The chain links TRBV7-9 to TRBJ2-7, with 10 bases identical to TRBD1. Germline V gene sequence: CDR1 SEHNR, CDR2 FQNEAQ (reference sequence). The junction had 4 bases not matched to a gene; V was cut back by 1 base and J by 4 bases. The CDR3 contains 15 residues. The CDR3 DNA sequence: TGTGCCAGCAGCTTAGTTGGACAGGGGGAATACGAGCAGTACTTC. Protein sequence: CASSLVGQGEYEQYF.

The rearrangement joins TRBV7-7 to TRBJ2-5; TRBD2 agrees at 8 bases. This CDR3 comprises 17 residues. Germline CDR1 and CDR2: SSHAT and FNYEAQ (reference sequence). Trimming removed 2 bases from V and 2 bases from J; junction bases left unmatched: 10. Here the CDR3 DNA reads TGTGCCAGCAGCTTAAACGTCAGGACTAGCAATCAAGAGACCCAGTACTTC. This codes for CASSLNVRTSNQETQYF. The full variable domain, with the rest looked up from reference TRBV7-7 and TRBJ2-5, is GAGVSQSPRYKVTKRGQDVTLRCDPISSHATLYWYQQALGQGPEFLTYFNYEAQPDKSGLPSDRFSAERPEGSISTLTIQRTEQRDSAMYRCASSLNVRTSNQETQYFGPGTRLLVL.

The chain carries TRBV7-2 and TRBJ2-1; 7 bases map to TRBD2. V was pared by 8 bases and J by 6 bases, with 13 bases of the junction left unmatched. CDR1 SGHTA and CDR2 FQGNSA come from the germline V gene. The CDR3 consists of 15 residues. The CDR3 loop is CASAPYRGGTNEQFF. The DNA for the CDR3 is TGTGCCAGCGCGCCTTACCGCGGGGGAACCAATGAGCAGTTCTTC.

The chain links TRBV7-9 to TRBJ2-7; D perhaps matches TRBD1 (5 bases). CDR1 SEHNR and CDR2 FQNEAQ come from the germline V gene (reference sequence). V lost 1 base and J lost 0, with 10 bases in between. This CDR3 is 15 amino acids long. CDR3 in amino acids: CASSLVQGVSYEQYF. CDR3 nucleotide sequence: TGTGCCAGCAGCTTAGTCCAGGGTGTCTCCTACGAGCAGTACTTC.

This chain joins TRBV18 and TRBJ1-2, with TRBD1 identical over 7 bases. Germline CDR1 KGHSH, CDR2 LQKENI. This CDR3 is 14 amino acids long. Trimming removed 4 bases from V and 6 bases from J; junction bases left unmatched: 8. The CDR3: CASSLRQGIDGYTF. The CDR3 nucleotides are TGTGCCAGCTCACTACGACAGGGAATTGATGGCTACACCTTC.

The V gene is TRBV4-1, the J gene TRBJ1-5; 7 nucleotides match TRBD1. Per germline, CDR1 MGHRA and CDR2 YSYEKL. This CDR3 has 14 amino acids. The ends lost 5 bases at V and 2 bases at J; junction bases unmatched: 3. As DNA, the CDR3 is TGCGCCAGCAGCAAAACAGGGGGCAATCAGCCCCAGCATTTT. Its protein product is CASSKTGGNQPQHF.

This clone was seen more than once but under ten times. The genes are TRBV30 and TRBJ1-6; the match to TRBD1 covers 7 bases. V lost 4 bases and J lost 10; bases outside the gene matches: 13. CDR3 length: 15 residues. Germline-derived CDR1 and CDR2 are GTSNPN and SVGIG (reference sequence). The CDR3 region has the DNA TGTGCCTGGACTCGAGGGGCAGGGGGAGGCTCACCCCTCCACTTT. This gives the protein CAWTRGAGGGSPLHF.

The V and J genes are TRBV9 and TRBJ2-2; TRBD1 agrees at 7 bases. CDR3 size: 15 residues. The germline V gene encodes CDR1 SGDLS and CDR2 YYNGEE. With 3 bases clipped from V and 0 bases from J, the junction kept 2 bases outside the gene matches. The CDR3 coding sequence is TGTGCCAGCAGCGATACAGGGGCGAACACCGGGGAGCTGTTTTTT. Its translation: CASSDTGANTGELFF. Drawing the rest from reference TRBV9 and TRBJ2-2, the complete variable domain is DSGVTQTPKHLITATGQRVTLRCSPRSGDLSVYWYQQSLDQGLQFLIQYYNGEERAKGNILERFSAQQFPDLHSELNLSSLELGDSALYFCASSDTGANTGELFFGEGSRLTVL.

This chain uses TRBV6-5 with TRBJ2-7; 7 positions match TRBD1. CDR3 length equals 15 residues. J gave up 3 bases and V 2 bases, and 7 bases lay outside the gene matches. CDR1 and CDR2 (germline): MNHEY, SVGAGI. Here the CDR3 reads CASSYRGTEYYEQYF. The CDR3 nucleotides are TGTGCCAGCAGTTACCGTGGGACAGAATACTACGAGCAGTACTTC.

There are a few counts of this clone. CDR3 sequence (DNA): TGTGCTAGTGGTATCAGGAATGAGCAGTTCTTC. Its protein is CASGIRNEQFF. The chain has TRBV12-5 and TRBJ2-1; unclear D gene. Germline CDR1 is LGHNT and CDR2 is FRNRAP. The CDR3 is 11 amino acids. V was cut by 5 bases and J by 7 bases, with 6 bases left in between.

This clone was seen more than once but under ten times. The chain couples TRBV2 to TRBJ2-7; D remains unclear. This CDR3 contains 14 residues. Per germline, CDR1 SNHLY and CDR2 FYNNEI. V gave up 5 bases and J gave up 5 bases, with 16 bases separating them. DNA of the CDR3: TGTGCCAGCAGTTCCCGGGTCCCGTTCCACGAGCAGTACTTC. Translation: CASSSRVPFHEQYF.